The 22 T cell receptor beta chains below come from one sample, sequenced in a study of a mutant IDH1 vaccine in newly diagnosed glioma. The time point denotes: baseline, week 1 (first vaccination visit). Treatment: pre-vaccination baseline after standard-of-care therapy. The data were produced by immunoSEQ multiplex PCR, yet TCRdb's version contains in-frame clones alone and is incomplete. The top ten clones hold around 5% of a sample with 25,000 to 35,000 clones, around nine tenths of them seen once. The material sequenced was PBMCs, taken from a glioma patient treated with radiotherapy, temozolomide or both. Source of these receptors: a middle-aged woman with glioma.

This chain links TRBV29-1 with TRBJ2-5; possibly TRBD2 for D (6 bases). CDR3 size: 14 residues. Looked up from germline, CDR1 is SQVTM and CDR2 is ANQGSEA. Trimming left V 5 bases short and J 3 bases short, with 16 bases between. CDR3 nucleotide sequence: TGCAGCGTTACTTATACCGGGGGAAAAGAGACCCAGTACTTC. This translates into CSVTYTGGKETQYF.

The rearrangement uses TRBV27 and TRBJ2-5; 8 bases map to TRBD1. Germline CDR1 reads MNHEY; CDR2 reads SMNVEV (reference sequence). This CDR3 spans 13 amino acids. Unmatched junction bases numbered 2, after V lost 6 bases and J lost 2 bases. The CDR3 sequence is CASSDRGQETQYF. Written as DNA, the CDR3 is TGTGCCAGCAGCGACAGGGGTCAAGAGACCCAGTACTTC.

In DNA, the CDR3 is TGTGCCAGCAGTTCAGGACAGGGGGCCTACGAGCAGTACTTC. It is translated as CASSSGQGAYEQYF. This sequence joins TRBV27 and TRBJ2-7, with TRBD1 matching 10 bases. CDR1 is MNHEY, CDR2 SMNVEV, per germline (reference sequence). V lost 4 bases, J lost 2 bases, and 2 bases stayed unmatched. CDR3 length: 14 amino acids.

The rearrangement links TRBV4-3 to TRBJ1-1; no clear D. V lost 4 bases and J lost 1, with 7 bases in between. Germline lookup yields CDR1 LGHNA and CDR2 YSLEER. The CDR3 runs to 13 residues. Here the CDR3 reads CASSLVGNTEAFF. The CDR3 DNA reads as TGCGCCAGCAGCCTTGTAGGGAACACTGAAGCTTTCTTT.

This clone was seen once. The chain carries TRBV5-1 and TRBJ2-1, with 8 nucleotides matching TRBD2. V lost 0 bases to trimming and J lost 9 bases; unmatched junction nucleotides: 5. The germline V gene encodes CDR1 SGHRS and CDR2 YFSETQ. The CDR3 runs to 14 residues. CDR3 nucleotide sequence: TGCGCCAGCAGCTTGGCCCTAGCGGGCAGTGAGCAGTTCTTC. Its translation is CASSLALAGSEQFF.

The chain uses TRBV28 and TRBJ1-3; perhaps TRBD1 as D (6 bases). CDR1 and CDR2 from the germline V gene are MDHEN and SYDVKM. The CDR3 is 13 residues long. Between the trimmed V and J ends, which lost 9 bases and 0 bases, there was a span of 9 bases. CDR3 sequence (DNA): TGTGCCAGTGGGACACTCTCTGGAAACACCATATATTTT. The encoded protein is CASGTLSGNTIYF.

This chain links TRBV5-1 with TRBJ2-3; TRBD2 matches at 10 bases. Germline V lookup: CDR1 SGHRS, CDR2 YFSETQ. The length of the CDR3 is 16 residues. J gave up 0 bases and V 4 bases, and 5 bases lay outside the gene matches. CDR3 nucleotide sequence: TGCGCCAGCAGCCGGACTAGCGGATCTAGCACAGATACGCAGTATTTT. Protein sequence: CASSRTSGSSTDTQYF.

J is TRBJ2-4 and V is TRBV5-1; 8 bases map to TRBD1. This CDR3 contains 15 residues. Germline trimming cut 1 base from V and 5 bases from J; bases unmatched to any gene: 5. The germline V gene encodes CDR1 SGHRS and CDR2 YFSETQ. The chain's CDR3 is CASSLMGTGENIQYF. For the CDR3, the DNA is TGCGCCAGCAGCTTGATGGGGACAGGCGAAAACATTCAGTACTTC.

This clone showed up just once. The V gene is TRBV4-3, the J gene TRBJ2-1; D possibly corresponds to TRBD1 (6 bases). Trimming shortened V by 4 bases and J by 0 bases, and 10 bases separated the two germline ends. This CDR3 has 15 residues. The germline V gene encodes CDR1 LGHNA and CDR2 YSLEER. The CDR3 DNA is TGCGCCAGCAGCCGAGACAGGTACTCCTACAATGAGCAGTTCTTC. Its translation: CASSRDRYSYNEQFF.

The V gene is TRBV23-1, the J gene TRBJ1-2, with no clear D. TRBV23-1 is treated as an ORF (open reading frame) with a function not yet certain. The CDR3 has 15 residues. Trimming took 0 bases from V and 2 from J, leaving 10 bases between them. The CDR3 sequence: CASSQSVARNYGYTF. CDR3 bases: TGCGCCAGCAGTCAATCAGTAGCACGCAACTATGGCTACACCTTC.

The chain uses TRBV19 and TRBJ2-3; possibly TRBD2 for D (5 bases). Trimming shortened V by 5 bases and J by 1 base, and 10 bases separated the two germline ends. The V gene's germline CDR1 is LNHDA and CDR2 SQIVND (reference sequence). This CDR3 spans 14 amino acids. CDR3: CASSFLAGTDTQYF. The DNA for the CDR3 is TGTGCCAGTAGTTTTCTAGCTGGCACAGATACGCAGTATTTT. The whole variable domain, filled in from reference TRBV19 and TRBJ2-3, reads DGGITQSPKYLFRKEGQNVTLSCEQNLNHDAMYWYRQDPGQGLRLIYYSQIVNDFQKGDIAEGYSVSREKKESFPLTVTSAQKNPTAFYLCASSFLAGTDTQYFGPGTRLTVL.

The CDR3 DNA sequence: TGTGCCAGCAGCTTAGCGACCGGGGCGGGAGAGACCCAGTACTTC. Its protein product is CASSLATGAGETQYF. V and J are TRBV7-2 and TRBJ2-5; D may correspond to TRBD1 or TRBD2 (5 bases each). The CDR3 contains 15 residues. With 0 bases removed from V and 4 bases from J, the gap between germline ends came to 12 bases. CDR1 and CDR2 (germline): SGHTA, FQGNSA.

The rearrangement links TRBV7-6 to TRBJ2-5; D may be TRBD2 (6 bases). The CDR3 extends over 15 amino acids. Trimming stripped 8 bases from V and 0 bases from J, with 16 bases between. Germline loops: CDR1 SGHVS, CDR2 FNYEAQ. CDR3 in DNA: TGTGCCAGCTCCTCGGGGGTTCCGTACCAAGAGACCCAGTACTTC. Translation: CASSSGVPYQETQYF.

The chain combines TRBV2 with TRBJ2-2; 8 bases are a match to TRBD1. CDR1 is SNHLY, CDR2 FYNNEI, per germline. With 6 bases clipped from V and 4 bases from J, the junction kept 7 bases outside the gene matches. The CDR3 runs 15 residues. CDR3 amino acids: CASRAQGGGTGELFF. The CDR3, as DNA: TGTGCCAGCAGAGCACAGGGGGGTGGCACCGGGGAGCTGTTTTTT.

The CDR3, as DNA: TGTGCCAGCAGCCCGGAAAGTGAATGGAGGACTGAAGCTTTCTTT. Encoded protein: CASSPESEWRTEAFF. The V gene is TRBV6-1, the J gene TRBJ1-1; D call uncertain. CDR3 length: 15 amino acids. V lost 6 bases and J 5 bases, leaving 19 bases between the germline ends. Looked up from germline, CDR1 is MNHNS and CDR2 is SASEGT.

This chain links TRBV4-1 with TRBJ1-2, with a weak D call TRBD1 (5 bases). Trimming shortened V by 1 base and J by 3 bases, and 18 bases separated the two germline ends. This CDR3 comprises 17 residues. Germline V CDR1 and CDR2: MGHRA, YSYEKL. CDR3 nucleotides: TGCGCCAGCAGCCAAGTCCAGGGCGGGGCGCGGGACTATGGCTACACCTTC. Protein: CASSQVQGGARDYGYTF.

Here the CDR3 DNA reads TGTGCCTGGACTTCGCGGAATACGAACACCGGGGAGCTGTTTTTT. Its protein is CAWTSRNTNTGELFF. The chain carries TRBV30 and TRBJ2-2; no definite D call. V was trimmed by 4 bases and J by 0 bases, leaving 12 bases between them. From germline, CDR1 is GTSNPN and CDR2 SVGIG (reference sequence). The CDR3 has 15 amino acids. The full variable domain, rest sourced from reference TRBV30 and TRBJ2-2, is SQTIHQWPATLVQPVGSPLSLECTVEGTSNPNLYWYRQAAGRGLQLLFYSVGIGQISSEVPQNLSASRPQDRQFILSSKKLLLSDSGFYLCAWTSRNTNTGELFFGEGSRLTVL.

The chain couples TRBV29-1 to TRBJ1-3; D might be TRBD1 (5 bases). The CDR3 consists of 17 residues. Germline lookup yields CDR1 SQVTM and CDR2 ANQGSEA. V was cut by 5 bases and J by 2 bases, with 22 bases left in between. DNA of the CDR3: TGCAGCGTTCTTCTGTTGGACGGGACCGGGGCTGGAAACACCATATATTTT. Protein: CSVLLLDGTGAGNTIYF.

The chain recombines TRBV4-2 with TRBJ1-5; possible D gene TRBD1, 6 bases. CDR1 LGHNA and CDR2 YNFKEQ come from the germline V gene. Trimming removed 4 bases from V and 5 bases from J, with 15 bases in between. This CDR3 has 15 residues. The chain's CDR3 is CASSRIQGVDQPQHF. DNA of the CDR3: TGTGCCAGCAGCCGGATACAGGGAGTCGATCAGCCCCAGCATTTT.

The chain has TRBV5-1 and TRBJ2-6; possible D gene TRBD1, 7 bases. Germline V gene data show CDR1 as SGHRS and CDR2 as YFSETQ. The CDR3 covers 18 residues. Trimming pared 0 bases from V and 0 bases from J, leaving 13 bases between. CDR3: CASSLGQGGHSGANVLTF. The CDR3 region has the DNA TGCGCCAGCAGCTTGGGGCAGGGGGGACACTCTGGGGCCAACGTCCTGACTTTC.

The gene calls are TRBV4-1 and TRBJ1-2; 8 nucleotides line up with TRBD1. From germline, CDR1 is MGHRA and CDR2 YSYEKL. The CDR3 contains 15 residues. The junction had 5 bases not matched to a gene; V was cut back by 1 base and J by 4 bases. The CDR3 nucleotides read TGCGCCAGCAGCCAAGCAGGGGGCGCAGGCTATGGCTACACCTTC. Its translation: CASSQAGGAGYGYTF.

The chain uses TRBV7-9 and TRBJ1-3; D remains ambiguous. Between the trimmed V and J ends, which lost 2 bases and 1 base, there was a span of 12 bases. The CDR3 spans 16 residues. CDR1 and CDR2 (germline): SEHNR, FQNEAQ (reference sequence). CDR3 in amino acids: CASSLLGDISGNTIYF. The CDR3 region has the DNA TGTGCCAGCAGCTTACTGGGCGACATTTCTGGAAACACCATATATTTT.